This T cell receptor (beta chain) derives from a study of identical twins. CDR3 length equals 14 residues. CDR1 and CDR2 from the germline V gene are MDHEN and SYDVKM. Trimming removed 8 bases at V and 0 bases at J, with 14 bases between. Overall study results and limits: Potential partial confounding of zero-insertion analyses by invariant MAIT and iNKT cells was noted. Cord blood beta clonotypes present at high abundance carried fewer insertions; no such pattern appeared in memory repertoires. Twins shared beta out-of-frame sequences in excess, but this excess was weaker.

A template switching step contributed a universal primer site, while unique molecular identifiers were present in the cDNA. TCRdb independently ran MiXCR on the 5' RACE reads; one entry per CDR3 protein. The sample has around 370,000 distinct CDR3 sequences; roughly 9% are singletons. This clonotype was seen at least ten times. The antigen remains undetermined. The V gene is TRBV28, the J gene TRBJ2-7; D possibly uses TRBD1 or TRBD2 (7 bases each). The sequence was collected from a woman in her forties or fifties in good health. Sequencing used naive T cells sorted from blood. The CDR3 DNA sequence: TGTGCCAGCTCGGAGCGGGACAGCTCCTACGAGCAGTACTTC. It is translated as CASSERDSSYEQYF.